This T cell receptor beta chain came from a study of blood T cell repertoires in COVID-19 (dated by TCRdb to 2018 to 2020). Study-wide context: Samples covering the acute and convalescent phases of COVID-19 were provided by collaborators in the United States, Italy and Spain. The material from the prospective study consisted of cDNA or gDNA derived from T cells, B-cell-depleted T cells, or PBMCs. The dataset comprised deeply sampled blood TCRbeta repertoires from subjects exposed to, actively infected with, or recovered from COVID-19. The repertoires were released in a freely available public database intended as a resource for research on the immune response to SARS-CoV-2. The samples were drawn from two sources: the first 160 participants of the ongoing ImmuneRACE study, and 1,200 or so subjects contributed by 6 global collaborators. The sample metadata nearly always contained a de-identified subject ID, COVID-19 status, age in years and sex. HLA class I and class II types, where available, came from metadata supplied by the sample provider rather than from assay-based typing.

TCRbeta CDR3 regions were amplified from genomic DNA using the immunoSEQ Assay, a bias-controlled multiplex PCR. As for the authors' bioinformatics: Within the assay, amplification of reference gene primers was used to estimate how many nucleated cells each sample contained. To quantify the absolute abundance of each unique TCRbeta CDR3 rearrangement, sequence reads were collapsed and filtered. Productive Simpson clonality was computed per sample as the square root of Simpson's diversity index over productive rearrangements. Entries here come from immuneACCESS through TCRdb and include only in-frame sequences with V and J called. Some clones fail to appear in such tables; in the studies checked, an unresolved V gene covers under half of the shortfall, and the cause of the remainder is unknown. That table furnishes V, J and clone size, whereas the DNA furnished D and trimming. In this sample the table shows about 180,000 clones, 88% of which occur a single time. 4% to 5% of the sample is taken by the ten largest.

General study outcomes and caveats: Clinical and demographic metadata were provided uncurated, with the amount varying by source and participant.

Whole blood was collected in K2EDTA tubes by collaborating institutions according to the institutions' own protocols. For TCRbeta analysis, collaborator samples were shipped as frozen whole blood, as isolated PBMCs, or as DNA extracted from either sample type. CDR1 and CDR2 are drawn from the germline V gene (reference sequence): MNHEY, SMNVEV. V was cut back by 2 bases and J by 2 bases, leaving a gap of 10 bases between them. There are 14 amino acids in the CDR3, from cysteine to phenylalanine inclusive. Only the CDR3 DNA is retained, 42 bases long and in frame from the first base. A note on this clone: The antigen it binds to is not known. No base qualities exist here, and no much larger clone lies one base off it.

Sequencing input: peripheral blood. The V and J genes are TRBV27 and TRBJ2-7; TRBD2 might be the D gene, on 7 matching bases. The TCR was taken from a woman under 40 with acute or convalescent COVID-19. The bases are TGTGCCAGCAGTTTACGGGGGGCACCCTACGAGCAGTACTTC. Its translation is CASSLRGAPYEQYF.